The 23 T cell receptor beta chains listed next were all sequenced from one sample in a study of cytomegalovirus exposure and HLA in healthy donors. The PCR employed 60 Vbeta primers together with 13 Jbeta primers. Measured with immunoSEQ multiplex PCR; TCRdb has only the in-frame clones, and not every one. The table lists 100,000 to 150,000 clones, around 77% of them singletons. The specimen was PBMCs. The receptors here all came from a woman in her sixties in good health and CMV-seronegative.

A few counts support this clone. The J gene is TRBJ2-5, the V gene TRBV7-9; no clear D gene. The assigned J gene may be wrong: the sequence end matches TRBJ2-7 better. The CDR3 contains 12 residues. Germline CDR1 reads SEHNR; CDR2 reads FQNEAQ (reference sequence). The CDR3 region has the DNA TGTGCCAGCACCATAAAAGCCTACGAGCAGTACTTC. Its protein product is CASTIKAYEQYF.

The genes are TRBV28 and TRBJ1-1, with unresolved D. The CDR3 extends over 14 amino acids. Deletions cut 7 bases from V and 2 bases from J, with 14 bases between. Germline CDR1 MDHEN, CDR2 SYDVKM. The CDR3 loop reads CASTAPPLNTEAFF. CDR3 coding DNA: TGTGCCAGCACCGCTCCCCCCCTAAACACTGAAGCTTTCTTT.

The chain is built from TRBV7-9 and TRBJ2-7; perhaps TRBD2 as D (5 bases). This CDR3 contains 14 residues. V lost 2 bases, J lost 0 bases, and 8 bases lay in between. Per the germline V gene, CDR1 is SEHNR and CDR2 is FQNEAQ (reference sequence). CDR3: CASSLSRDSYEQYF. The CDR3 bases are TGTGCCAGCAGCTTATCCCGGGACTCCTACGAGCAGTACTTC.

The chain is built from TRBV14 and TRBJ2-7, with 7 bases lining up with TRBD2. The CDR3 extends over 13 amino acids. Germline V gene sequence: CDR1 SGHDN, CDR2 FVKESK. Trimming cost V 3 bases and J 6 bases; bases outside gene matches: 5. The CDR3 DNA follows: TGTGCCAGCAGCCATCCCGGGGGGTCCGAGCAGTACTTC. It codes for CASSHPGGSEQYF.

This clone came up once. The chain has TRBV5-1 and TRBJ1-1, with a possible D match to TRBD1 (5 bases). CDR3 length: 16 residues. The ends were cut back, 0 bases at V and 0 bases at J, with 12 bases in the middle. Looked up from germline, CDR1 is SGHRS and CDR2 is YFSETQ. In nucleotides, the CDR3 is TGCGCCAGCAGCTTGGAAACAGGTGTTATGAACACTGAAGCTTTCTTT. It encodes CASSLETGVMNTEAFF.

The chain combines TRBV2 with TRBJ1-6; tentative D call: TRBD1 (5 bases). Deletions cut 7 bases from V and 7 bases from J, with 11 bases between. This CDR3 is built from 13 residues. The germline CDR1 and CDR2 sequences are SNHLY and FYNNEI. In DNA, the CDR3 is TGTGCCAGCATGGACATGGAGAATTCACCCCTCCACTTT. This sequence encodes CASMDMENSPLHF.

V gene TRBV5-5 combines with J gene TRBJ2-7; D is perhaps TRBD2 (7 bases). Germline loops: CDR1 SGHKS, CDR2 YYEKEE (reference sequence). This CDR3 comprises 14 residues. Deletions cut 0 bases from V and 6 bases from J, with 13 bases between. CDR3 DNA sequence: TGTGCCAGCAGCTTGGGGGGGGGCAGGGCCGAGCAGTACTTC. This sequence encodes CASSLGGGRAEQYF.

The rearrangement uses TRBV5-6 and TRBJ2-7, with 9 bases aligning to TRBD1. The ends lost 0 bases at V and 5 bases at J; junction bases unmatched: 9. Germline V gene sequence: CDR1 SGHDT, CDR2 YYEEEE. CDR3 length equals 16 residues. This CDR3 is CASSLAYGTGMDEQYF. The DNA of the CDR3 is TGTGCCAGCAGCTTGGCGTATGGGACAGGGATGGACGAGCAGTACTTC.

V and J are TRBV6-1 and TRBJ2-7, with 8 bases lining up with TRBD1. The CDR3 length is 13 residues. CDR1 MNHNS and CDR2 SASEGT come from the germline V gene. Trimming removed 6 bases from V and 4 bases from J; junction bases left unmatched: 5. The CDR3 loop reads CASRGTGGYEQYF. The DNA for the CDR3 is TGTGCCAGCAGGGGAACAGGGGGTTACGAGCAGTACTTC.

In its sample, this clone was seen a few times. The gene calls are TRBV2 and TRBJ1-4; D not resolved. The CDR3 sequence is 13 residues long. The ends were cut back, 7 bases at V and 4 bases at J, with 10 bases in the middle. CDR1 is SNHLY and CDR2 is FYNNEI in the germline V gene. CDR3 protein: CASIGGYNEKLFF. The CDR3, as DNA: TGTGCCAGCATAGGAGGGTATAATGAAAAACTGTTTTTT.

This clone was counted a single time. The chain combines TRBV2 with TRBJ1-5; D gene ambiguous. The germline V gene has CDR1 SNHLY and CDR2 FYNNEI. Trimming cost V 4 bases and J 4 bases, with 8 bases left between them. This CDR3 contains 13 residues. CDR3 sequence (DNA): TGTGCCAGCAGTGCAGGCTTAAATCAGCCCCAGCATTTT. The encoded protein is CASSAGLNQPQHF.

The J gene is TRBJ2-7, the V gene TRBV5-6; 16 bases line up with TRBD2. This CDR3 has 18 residues. Germline trimming cut 2 bases from V and 1 base from J; bases unmatched to any gene: 6. The germline CDR1 and CDR2 sequences are SGHDT and YYEEEE. The CDR3, as DNA: TGTGCCAGCAGCTTTTGGGGACTAGCGGGAGGGACTTCCTACGAGCAGTACTTC. As protein: CASSFWGLAGGTSYEQYF.

The chain couples TRBV7-8 to TRBJ2-5, with 12 bases identical to TRBD2. The V gene's germline CDR1 is SGHVS and CDR2 FQNEAQ. CDR3 length equals 16 residues. With 5 bases clipped from V and 4 bases from J, the junction kept 8 bases outside the gene matches. Here the CDR3 DNA reads TGTGCCAGCAGCCTGACTAGCGGGAGAGTCCCAGAGACCCAGTACTTC. This translates into CASSLTSGRVPETQYF. Variable domain in full (rest from reference TRBV7-8 and TRBJ2-5): GAGVSQSPRYKVAKRGQDVALRCDPISGHVSLFWYQQALGQGPEFLTYFQNEAQLDKSGLPSDRFFAERPEGSVSTLKIQRTQQEDSAVYLCASSLTSGRVPETQYFGPGTRLLVL.

The chain recombines TRBV6-4 with TRBJ2-7; D is unclear. Germline loops: CDR1 MRHNA, CDR2 SNTAGT. With 4 bases removed from V and 0 bases from J, the gap between germline ends came to 16 bases. This CDR3 has 16 residues. CDR3 region: CASSGVFRCNSYEQYF. The CDR3 DNA follows: TGTGCCAGCAGTGGTGTTTTCAGGTGTAACTCCTACGAGCAGTACTTC.

This rearrangement joins TRBV9 to TRBJ2-1; D might be TRBD2 (5 bases). Trimming cost V 0 bases and J 4 bases, with 11 bases left between them. This CDR3 comprises 15 residues. Germline V lookup: CDR1 SGDLS, CDR2 YYNGEE. CDR3 in amino acids: CASSVVAGPYNEQFF. The CDR3 bases are TGTGCCAGCAGCGTAGTGGCGGGCCCGTACAATGAGCAGTTCTTC.

V usage is TRBV7-3 and J usage is TRBJ2-1; 9 positions agree with TRBD2. Germline CDR1 SGHTA, CDR2 FQGTGA. The CDR3 totals 17 residues. The V gene end was trimmed by 5 bases and the J gene end by 6 bases; junction bases not matched to a gene: 14. In DNA, the CDR3 is TGTGCCAGCAGCCCAGAGGCTAGCGGGACGCTAGGCAATGAGCAGTTCTTC. As protein: CASSPEASGTLGNEQFF.

The chain carries TRBV19 and TRBJ2-2; TRBD1 might be the D (6 bases). CDR3 size: 14 residues. CDR1 is LNHDA, CDR2 SQIVND, per germline (reference sequence). Trimming pared 7 bases from V and 4 bases from J, leaving 13 bases between. The CDR3 bases are TGTGCCAGTACCAGGGGAGCGGTCACCGGGGAGCTGTTTTTT. Protein sequence: CASTRGAVTGELFF.

The chain links TRBV18 to TRBJ2-1; 8 nucleotides line up with TRBD2. CDR1 and CDR2 from the germline V gene are KGHSH and LQKENI. The CDR3 runs 16 residues. The V gene end was trimmed by 3 bases and the J gene end by 2 bases; junction bases not matched to a gene: 6. The CDR3, as DNA: TGTGCCAGCTCACCCGTGGCGGGAGGAGCCTACAATGAGCAGTTCTTC. Its protein product is CASSPVAGGAYNEQFF.

Ten or more counts support this clone. CDR3 residues: CASSSPGDSYEQYF. The CDR3 region has the DNA TGTGCCAGCAGTTCGCCCGGGGACAGCTACGAGCAGTACTTC. This chain uses TRBV6-6 with TRBJ2-7; 7 bases are a match to TRBD1. V gave up 4 bases and J gave up 3 bases; unmatched junction bases: 6. Germline V CDR1 and CDR2: MNHNY, SVGAGI (reference sequence). This CDR3 is 14 amino acids long.

The chain carries TRBV18 and TRBJ1-1, with 11 nucleotides matching TRBD1. With 6 bases clipped from V and 4 bases from J, the junction kept 7 bases outside the gene matches. From germline, CDR1 is KGHSH and CDR2 LQKENI. This CDR3 has 15 amino acids. The CDR3 nucleotides read TGTGCCAGCTCCCTGGACAGGGGGCCGGGCACTGAAGCTTTCTTT. Its protein product is CASSLDRGPGTEAFF. The variable domain in full, with the rest retrieved from reference TRBV18 and TRBJ1-1, is NAGVMQNPRHLVRRRGQEARLRCSPMKGHSHVYWYRQLPEEGLKFMVYLQKENIIDESGMPKERFSAEFPKEGPSILRIQQVVRGDSAAYFCASSLDRGPGTEAFFGQGTRLTVV.

The J gene is TRBJ2-7, the V gene TRBV27, with TRBD2 matching over 7 bases. Per germline, CDR1 MNHEY and CDR2 SMNVEV (reference sequence). V gave up 4 bases and J gave up 2 bases; unmatched junction bases: 5. The CDR3 extends over 14 amino acids. This CDR3 is CASSSRGETYEQYF. In DNA form, the CDR3 reads TGTGCCAGCAGTTCACGGGGGGAAACCTACGAGCAGTACTTC.

CDR3 in amino acids: CASSQDSRVGQETQYF. Written as DNA, the CDR3 is TGTGCCAGCAGCCAAGATTCGAGGGTGGGCCAAGAGACCCAGTACTTC. This chain uses TRBV14 with TRBJ2-5; possibly TRBD2 for D (5 bases). V was clipped by 0 bases and J by 1 base, with 12 bases between them. The CDR3 totals 16 residues. Germline V lookup: CDR1 SGHDN, CDR2 FVKESK.

The gene calls are TRBV19 and TRBJ2-7; TRBD2 aligns across 8 bases. This CDR3 has 15 residues. In germline, CDR1 is LNHDA, CDR2 SQIVND (reference sequence). The ends lost 4 bases at V and 2 bases at J; junction bases unmatched: 7. CDR3 coding DNA: TGTGCCAGTAGTACTACTCTAGCGGGCCCCTACGAGCAGTACTTC. Its translation is CASSTTLAGPYEQYF. The full variable domain, in which reference TRBV19 and TRBJ2-7 provide the parts outside the CDR3, is DGGITQSPKYLFRKEGQNVTLSCEQNLNHDAMYWYRQDPGQGLRLIYYSQIVNDFQKGDIAEGYSVSREKKESFPLTVTSAQKNPTAFYLCASSTTLAGPYEQYFGPGTRLTVT.